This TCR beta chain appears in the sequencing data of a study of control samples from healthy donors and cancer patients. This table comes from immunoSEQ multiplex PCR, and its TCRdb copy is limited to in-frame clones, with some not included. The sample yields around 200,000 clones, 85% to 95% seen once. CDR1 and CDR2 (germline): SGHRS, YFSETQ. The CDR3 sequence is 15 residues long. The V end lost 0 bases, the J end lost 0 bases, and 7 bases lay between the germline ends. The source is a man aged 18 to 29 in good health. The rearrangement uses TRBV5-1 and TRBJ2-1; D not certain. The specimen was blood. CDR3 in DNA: TGCGCCAGCAGCTTGGGGATAAGCTCCTACAATGAGCAGTTCTTC. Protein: CASSLGISSYNEQFF. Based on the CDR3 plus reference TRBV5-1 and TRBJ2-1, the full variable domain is KAGVTQTPRYLIKTRGQQVTLSCSPISGHRSVSWYQQTPGQGLQFLFEYFSETQRNKGNFPGRFSGRQFSNSRSEMNVSTLELGDSALYLCASSLGISSYNEQFFGPGTRLTVL.